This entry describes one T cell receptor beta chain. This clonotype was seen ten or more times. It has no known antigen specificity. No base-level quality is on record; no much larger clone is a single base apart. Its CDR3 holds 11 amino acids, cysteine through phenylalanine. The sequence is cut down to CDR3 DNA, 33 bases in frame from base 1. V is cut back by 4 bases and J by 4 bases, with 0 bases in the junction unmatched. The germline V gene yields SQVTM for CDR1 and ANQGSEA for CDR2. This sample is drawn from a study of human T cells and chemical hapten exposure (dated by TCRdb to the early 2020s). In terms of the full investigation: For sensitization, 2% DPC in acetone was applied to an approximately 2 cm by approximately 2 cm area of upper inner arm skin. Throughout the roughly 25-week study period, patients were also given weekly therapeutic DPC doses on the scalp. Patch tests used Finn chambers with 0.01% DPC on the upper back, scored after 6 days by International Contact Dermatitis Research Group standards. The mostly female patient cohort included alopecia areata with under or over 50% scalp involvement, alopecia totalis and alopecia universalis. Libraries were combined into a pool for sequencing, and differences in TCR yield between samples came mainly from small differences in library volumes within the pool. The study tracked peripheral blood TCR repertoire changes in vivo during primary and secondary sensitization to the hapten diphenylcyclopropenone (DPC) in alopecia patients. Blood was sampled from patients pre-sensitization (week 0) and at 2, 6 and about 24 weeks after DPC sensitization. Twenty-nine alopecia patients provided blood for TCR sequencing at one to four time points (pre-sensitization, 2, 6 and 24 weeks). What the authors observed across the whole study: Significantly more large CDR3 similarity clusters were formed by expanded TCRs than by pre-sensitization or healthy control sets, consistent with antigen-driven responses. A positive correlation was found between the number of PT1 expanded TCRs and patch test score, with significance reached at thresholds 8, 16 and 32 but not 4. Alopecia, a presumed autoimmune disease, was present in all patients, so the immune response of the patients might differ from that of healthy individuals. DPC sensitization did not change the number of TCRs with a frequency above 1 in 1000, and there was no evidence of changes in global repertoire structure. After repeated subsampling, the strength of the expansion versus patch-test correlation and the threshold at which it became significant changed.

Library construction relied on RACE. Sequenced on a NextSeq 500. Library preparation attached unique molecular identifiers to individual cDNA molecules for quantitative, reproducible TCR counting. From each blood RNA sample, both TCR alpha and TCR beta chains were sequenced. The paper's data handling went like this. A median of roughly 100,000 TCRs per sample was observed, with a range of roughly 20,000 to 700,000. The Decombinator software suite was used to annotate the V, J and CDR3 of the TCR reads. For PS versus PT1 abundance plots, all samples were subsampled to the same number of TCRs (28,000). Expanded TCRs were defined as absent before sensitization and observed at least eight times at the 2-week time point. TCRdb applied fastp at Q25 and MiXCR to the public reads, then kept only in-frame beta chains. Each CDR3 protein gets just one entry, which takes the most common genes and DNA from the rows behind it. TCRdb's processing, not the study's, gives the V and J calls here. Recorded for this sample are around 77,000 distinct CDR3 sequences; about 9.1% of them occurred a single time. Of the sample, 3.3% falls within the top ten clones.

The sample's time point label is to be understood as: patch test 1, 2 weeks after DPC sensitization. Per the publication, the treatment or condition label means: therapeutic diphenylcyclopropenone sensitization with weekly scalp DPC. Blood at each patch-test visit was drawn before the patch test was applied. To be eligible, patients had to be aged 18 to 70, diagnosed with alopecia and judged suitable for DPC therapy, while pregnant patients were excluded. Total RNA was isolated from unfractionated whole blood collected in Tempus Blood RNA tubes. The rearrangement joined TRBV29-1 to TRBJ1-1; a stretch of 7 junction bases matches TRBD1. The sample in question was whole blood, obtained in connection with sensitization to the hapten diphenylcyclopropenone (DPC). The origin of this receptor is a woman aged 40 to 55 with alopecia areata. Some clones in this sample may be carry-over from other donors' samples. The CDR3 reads CSVGQGTEAFF. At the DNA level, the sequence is TGCAGCGTTGGACAGGGCACTGAAGCTTTCTTT.